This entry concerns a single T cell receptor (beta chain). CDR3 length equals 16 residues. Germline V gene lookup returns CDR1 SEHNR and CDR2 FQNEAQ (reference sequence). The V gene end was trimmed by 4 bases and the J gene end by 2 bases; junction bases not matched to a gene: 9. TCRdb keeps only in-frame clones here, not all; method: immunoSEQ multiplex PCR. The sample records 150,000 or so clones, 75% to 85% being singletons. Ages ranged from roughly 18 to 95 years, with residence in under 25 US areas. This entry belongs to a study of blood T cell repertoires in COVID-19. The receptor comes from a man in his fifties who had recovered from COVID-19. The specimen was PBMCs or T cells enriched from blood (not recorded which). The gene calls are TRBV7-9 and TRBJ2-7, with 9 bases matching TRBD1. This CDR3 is CASSSGTGHTTYEQYF. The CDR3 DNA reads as TGTGCCAGCAGCTCTGGGACAGGGCACACAACCTACGAGCAGTACTTC.